What follows are 28 T cell receptor beta chains derived from one specimen sequenced in a study of identical twins. TCRdb re-called the 5' RACE reads through MiXCR, storing one row per CDR3 protein. The repertoire holds about 790,000 distinct CDR3 sequences, with over 15% as singletons. The same specimen was also included in a second study, on T cells expressing NK-cell markers.

The specimen was PBMCs. Receptors originate from a woman aged 18 to 35 in good health.

The rearrangement joins TRBV7-2 to TRBJ2-1; D is tentatively TRBD1 or TRBD2 (6 bases each). The germline V gene has CDR1 SGHTA and CDR2 FQGNSA. The CDR3 runs 16 residues. V was shortened by 2 bases and J by 8 bases, with 19 bases between the two germline ends. The CDR3 nucleotides are TGTGCCAGCAGCTTAAGGGGGGTAGGGTTGGTAGATGAGCAGTTCTTC. This encodes CASSLRGVGLVDEQFF.

This clonotype has just a few counts. The chain joins TRBV12-3 or TRBV12-4 to TRBJ1-2; no clear D gene. Trimming pared 5 bases from V and 2 bases from J, leaving 9 bases between. There are 13 residues in the CDR3. CDR3 residues: CASSPHPNYGYTF. CDR3 sequence (DNA): TGTGCCAGCAGTCCTCACCCAAACTATGGCTACACCTTC.

This clonotype appeared a few times. The rearrangement links TRBV27 to TRBJ2-3, with D maybe TRBD2 (5 bases). The CDR3 has 15 amino acids. Trimming stripped 5 bases from V and 2 bases from J, with 14 bases between. CDR1 and CDR2 (germline): MNHEY, SMNVEV (reference sequence). The CDR3 sequence is CASSPTLASTDTQYF. The CDR3 DNA follows: TGTGCCAGCAGTCCAACCCTAGCCTCCACAGATACGCAGTATTTT.

This chain connects TRBV6-2 or TRBV6-3 to TRBJ2-7, with 14 bases that match TRBD2. This CDR3 spans 19 amino acids. The germline CDR1 and CDR2 sequences are MNHEY and SVGEGT. V lost 5 bases to trimming and J lost 3 bases; unmatched junction nucleotides: 15. The DNA of the CDR3 is TGTGCCAGCAGTCGGGACAGGACTAGCGGGAGGAGGAGTGGCTACGAGCAGTACTTC. Translated, it gives CASSRDRTSGRRSGYEQYF.

The table lists this clonotype with many counts. The rearrangement uses TRBV20-1 and TRBJ2-1, with D possibly being TRBD2 (7 bases). CDR1 is DFQATT, CDR2 SNEGSKA, per germline (reference sequence). The CDR3 consists of 14 residues. Trimming took off 3 bases at V and 7 bases at J, with 16 bases between the two ends. The CDR3 DNA is TGCAGTGCTAGTGGAGGGGGGGCCGGGAATGAGCAGTTCTTC. Translating it yields CSASGGGAGNEQFF.

The V gene is TRBV12-3 or TRBV12-4, the J gene TRBJ2-3; the D gene could be TRBD1 or TRBD2 (5 bases each). V gave up 3 bases and J gave up 6 bases, with 16 bases separating them. This CDR3 comprises 15 residues. The CDR3 bases are TGTGCCAGCAGTTTGATCGGGGCCCTCACGGATACGCAGTATTTT. Its translation: CASSLIGALTDTQYF.

The sample holds a few counts of this clonotype. The chain combines TRBV3-1 with TRBJ2-3; the D is unclear. Germline V CDR1 and CDR2: LGHDT, YNNKEL (reference sequence). V was shortened by 1 base and J by 2 bases, with 13 bases between the two germline ends. The CDR3 consists of 16 residues. CDR3 bases: TGTGCCAGCAGCCAAGGCGTTAGGTTCAACACAGATACGCAGTATTTT. Amino acid sequence: CASSQGVRFNTDTQYF.

The chain links TRBV20-1 to TRBJ2-5, with D perhaps matching TRBD1 or TRBD2 (5 bases each). This CDR3 is 14 amino acids long. The V gene lost 8 bases and the J gene lost 5 bases, with 21 bases spanning the gap. The germline V gene encodes CDR1 DFQATT and CDR2 SNEGSKA (reference sequence). Here the CDR3 reads CSLEPATEGETQYF. The CDR3 DNA reads TGCAGTCTAGAGCCGGCGACAGAGGGGGAGACCCAGTACTTC.

This clonotype occurred a few times. This sequence joins TRBV9 and TRBJ2-3, with D perhaps given as TRBD1 or TRBD2 (5 bases each). Germline values: CDR1 SGDLS, CDR2 YYNGEE. With 2 bases removed from V and 2 bases from J, the gap between germline ends came to 15 bases. The CDR3 has 16 residues. The CDR3 DNA sequence: TGTGCCAGCAGCGTCCGACCCGGGACCACCACAGATACGCAGTATTTT. Translating gives CASSVRPGTTTDTQYF.

Ten or more counts support this clonotype. The CDR3 DNA reads as TGTGCCAGCAGTTACGGCGGACTCTCTGGGGCCAACGTCCTGACTTTC. It yields the protein CASSYGGLSGANVLTF. This chain links TRBV6-5 with TRBJ2-6, with D possibly TRBD2 on 5 matching bases. From germline, CDR1 is MNHEY and CDR2 SVGAGI. The CDR3 sequence is 16 residues long. Deletions cut 2 bases from V and 0 bases from J, with 8 bases between.

This clonotype has only a few counts. This sequence joins TRBV9 and TRBJ2-2; possible D gene TRBD2, 7 bases. Trimming took off 0 bases at V and 7 bases at J, with 16 bases between the two ends. CDR1 SGDLS and CDR2 YYNGEE come from the germline V gene. This CDR3 has 16 residues. The CDR3 region has the DNA TGTGCCAGCAGCGTAGGTGGCGGGGGCGTCATCGGGGAGCTGTTTTTT. Its translation is CASSVGGGGVIGELFF.

In this sample, this clonotype turned up many times. The genes are TRBV5-1 and TRBJ2-7; TRBD2 aligns across 7 bases. CDR3 length: 15 amino acids. J lost 0 bases, V lost 4 bases, and 7 bases had no gene match. Looked up from germline, CDR1 is SGHRS and CDR2 is YFSETQ. CDR3 amino acids: CASSLSASGSYEQYF. In DNA, the CDR3 is TGCGCCAGCAGCCTCTCGGCTAGCGGCTCCTACGAGCAGTACTTC.

This CDR3 reads CASSLDAVTNEQFF. In DNA form, the CDR3 reads TGCGCCAGCAGCTTGGATGCCGTAACCAATGAGCAGTTCTTC. The rearrangement joins TRBV5-1 to TRBJ2-1; D uncertain. Germline loops: CDR1 SGHRS, CDR2 YFSETQ. V lost 0 bases, J lost 6 bases, and 10 bases lay in between. The CDR3 loop spans 14 amino acids.

In this sample, this clonotype turned up a few times. As DNA, the CDR3 is TGCAGTGCTAGTAATGGACCGGGGGAGACCCAGTACTTC. This sequence encodes CSASNGPGETQYF. V usage is TRBV20-1 and J usage is TRBJ2-5; the D gene is possibly TRBD2 (5 bases). Trimming cost V 3 bases and J 5 bases, with 13 bases left between them. This CDR3 spans 13 amino acids. Germline lookup yields CDR1 DFQATT and CDR2 SNEGSKA (reference sequence).

In this sample, this clonotype turned up many times. The rearrangement links TRBV30 to TRBJ1-6, with a possible D match to TRBD1 (5 bases). V lost 1 base and J lost 2, with 6 bases in between. Germline V gene lookup returns CDR1 GTSNPN and CDR2 SVGIG (reference sequence). The CDR3 covers 14 residues. CDR3 sequence reads: CAWSGGPYNSPLHF. DNA for the CDR3: TGTGCCTGGAGTGGGGGCCCCTATAATTCACCCCTCCACTTT.

The chain has TRBV5-1 and TRBJ2-1, with 8 nucleotides matching TRBD2. Trimming took 0 bases from V and 3 from J; bases not matched to a gene: 8. The CDR3 length is 17 residues. Germline CDR1 reads SGHRS; CDR2 reads YFSETQ. In DNA form, the CDR3 reads TGCGCCAGCAGCTTGGCCGGGGGGGGTACTAACTACAATGAGCAGTTCTTC. Encoded protein: CASSLAGGGTNYNEQFF. Using reference TRBV5-1 and TRBJ2-1 for the parts outside the CDR3, the full variable domain is KAGVTQTPRYLIKTRGQQVTLSCSPISGHRSVSWYQQTPGQGLQFLFEYFSETQRNKGNFPGRFSGRQFSNSRSEMNVSTLELGDSALYLCASSLAGGGTNYNEQFFGPGTRLTVL.

This clonotype was seen only a few times. The chain couples TRBV19 to TRBJ2-7; TRBD1 aligns across 10 bases. This CDR3 contains 15 residues. CDR1 is LNHDA, CDR2 SQIVND, per germline (reference sequence). V was clipped by 6 bases and J by 3 bases; unmatched bases: 8. The CDR3 region is CASRRAGTGDYEQYF. The CDR3 nucleotides read TGTGCCAGTAGACGGGCCGGGACAGGGGACTACGAGCAGTACTTC.

This clonotype has just a few counts. This chain links TRBV6-1 with TRBJ1-2; D is uncertain. Germline lookup yields CDR1 MNHNS and CDR2 SASEGT. The ends were cut back, 7 bases at V and 4 bases at J, with 16 bases in the middle. CDR3 size: 14 residues. CDR3: CASTTLVAAYGYTF. Written as DNA, the CDR3 is TGTGCCAGCACGACGCTCGTGGCAGCCTATGGCTACACCTTC.

This clonotype turned up a few times. The chain carries TRBV7-9 and TRBJ2-7; 7 bases agree with TRBD1. The CDR3 has 15 amino acids. V gave up 1 base and J gave up 3 bases; unmatched junction bases: 6. Germline CDR1 reads SEHNR; CDR2 reads FQNEAQ (reference sequence). In nucleotides, the CDR3 is TGTGCCAGCAGCTTAGGGTTCGGGGACAGCTACGAGCAGTACTTC. As protein: CASSLGFGDSYEQYF.

This clonotype has a count of ten or more. DNA for the CDR3: TGTGCCAGCAGCTTCGACGGGAATGAGCAGTTCTTC. It encodes CASSFDGNEQFF. The chain carries TRBV7-6 and TRBJ2-1, with D unclear. This CDR3 has 12 amino acids. Germline CDR1 and CDR2: SGHVS and FNYEAQ. The germline V and J ends were trimmed by 3 bases and 7 bases, with 7 bases remaining between them.

This clonotype turned up a few times. This rearrangement joins TRBV2 to TRBJ2-3; D remains ambiguous. CDR1 is SNHLY and CDR2 is FYNNEI in the germline V gene. The CDR3 covers 13 residues. The germline V and J ends were trimmed by 1 base and 2 bases, with 4 bases remaining between them. The CDR3 DNA reads as TGTGCCAGCAGTGAAGGGACCACAGATACGCAGTATTTT. Protein: CASSEGTTDTQYF.

The genes are TRBV6-1 and TRBJ2-7, with 9 bases identical to TRBD1. The CDR3 is made up of 15 amino acids. Germline assignment: CDR1 MNHNS and CDR2 SASEGT. V was clipped by 9 bases and J by 1 base; unmatched bases: 10. The CDR3 sequence is CASHPPGQGSYEQYF. The CDR3, as DNA: TGTGCCAGTCACCCTCCGGGACAGGGATCCTACGAGCAGTACTTC.

This clonotype has just a few counts. This rearrangement joins TRBV24-1 to TRBJ2-1; no firm D call. CDR1 and CDR2 from the germline V gene are KGHDR and SFDVKD. The CDR3 runs 12 residues. V was trimmed by 3 bases and J by 7 bases, leaving 6 bases between them. The CDR3 here is CATSDHANEQFF. The CDR3 bases are TGTGCCACCAGTGATCACGCTAATGAGCAGTTCTTC.

In its sample, this clonotype was seen a few times. The chain uses TRBV27 and TRBJ2-1, with 9 bases that match TRBD1. Trimming removed 8 bases from V and 7 bases from J; junction bases left unmatched: 12. From germline, CDR1 is MNHEY and CDR2 SMNVEV (reference sequence). The CDR3 consists of 15 residues. CDR3 amino acids: CASFDAGQGTNEQFF. The CDR3 nucleotides read TGTGCCAGCTTTGACGCGGGACAGGGTACGAATGAGCAGTTCTTC.

This chain connects TRBV6-5 to TRBJ1-1; the D gene is possibly TRBD1 (6 bases). Germline assignment: CDR1 MNHEY and CDR2 SVGAGI. V lost 3 bases to trimming and J lost 6 bases, with 14 bases between them. This CDR3 spans 14 amino acids. The CDR3 loop reads CASSYSQGNAEAFF. The DNA for the CDR3 is TGTGCCAGCAGTTATTCACAGGGAAACGCTGAAGCTTTCTTT.

This clonotype has more than one count but fewer than ten. The CDR3 reads CASSLDGVRNTGELFF. The CDR3 region has the DNA TGCGCCAGCAGCTTGGACGGGGTTCGGAACACCGGGGAGCTGTTTTTT. The chain combines TRBV5-1 with TRBJ2-2; maybe TRBD2 (5 bases). The CDR3 loop spans 16 amino acids. Trimming took off 0 bases at V and 1 base at J, with 10 bases between the two ends. Germline-derived CDR1 and CDR2 are SGHRS and YFSETQ.

Details on this clonotype: This may come from a read error, since a much larger clone is one base off. The V and J genes are TRBV20-1 and TRBJ2-5; D may be TRBD2 (6 bases). Trimming shortened V by 5 bases and J by 0 bases, and 7 bases separated the two germline ends. The CDR3 is 12 amino acids. The germline V gene encodes CDR1 DFQATT and CDR2 SNEGSKA (reference sequence). The CDR3 DNA follows: TGCAGTGCTTGGGACTACCAAGAGACCCAGTACTTC. It codes for CSAWDYQETQYF.

The rearrangement links TRBV27 to TRBJ2-7, with D possibly matching TRBD1 (5 bases). V was clipped by 7 bases and J by 2 bases, with 18 bases between them. The CDR3 has 15 residues. Germline V gives CDR1 MNHEY, CDR2 SMNVEV (reference sequence). The chain's CDR3 is CASTLETEITYEQYF. The DNA of the CDR3 is TGTGCCAGCACCTTGGAGACAGAGATTACCTACGAGCAGTACTTC.